Below are 17 T cell receptor beta chains sequenced from a single sample in a study of T cell responses to AZD1222 COVID-19 vaccine. Data came from immunoSEQ multiplex PCR; TCRdb stores just in-frame clones and leaves some out. The data hold 250,000 to 300,000 clones, with 90% to 95% observed a single time. The sequencing here drew on peripheral blood, taken 28 days after the second AZD1222 dose. These receptors all come from an adult who received the AZD1222 COVID-19 vaccine.

The chain is built from TRBV7-2 and TRBJ2-5; 8 bases fit TRBD1. Germline CDR1 and CDR2: SGHTA and FQGNSA. Trimming cost V 2 bases and J 5 bases; bases outside gene matches: 1. The CDR3 has 13 amino acids. CDR3 coding DNA: TGTGCCAGCAGCTTATACAGGGGGGAGACCCAGTACTTC. This gives the protein CASSLYRGETQYF. Based on the CDR3 plus reference TRBV7-2 and TRBJ2-5, the full variable domain is GAGVSQSPSNKVTEKGKDVELRCDPISGHTALYWYRQSLGQGLEFLIYFQGNSAPDKSGLPSDRFSAERTGGSVSTLTIQRTQQEDSAVYLCASSLYRGETQYFGPGTRLLVL.

This chain joins TRBV18 and TRBJ1-1; D may be TRBD1 (6 bases). The CDR3 is 14 residues long. Germline assignment: CDR1 KGHSH and CDR2 LQKENI. Between the trimmed V and J ends, which lost 3 bases and 0 bases, there was a span of 8 bases. The DNA for the CDR3 is TGTGCCAGCTCACCGGGACACATGAACACTGAAGCTTTCTTT. Encoded protein: CASSPGHMNTEAFF.

J is TRBJ1-6 and V is TRBV5-4, with 10 bases aligning to TRBD1. The CDR3 totals 15 residues. V was pared by 3 bases and J by 7 bases, with 4 bases of the junction left unmatched. Germline CDR1 SGHNT, CDR2 YYREEE (reference sequence). The CDR3 here is CASSSRTGGNSPLHF. For the CDR3, the DNA is TGTGCCAGCAGCTCCCGGACAGGGGGGAATTCACCCCTCCACTTT. The whole variable domain, remainder taken from reference TRBV5-4 and TRBJ1-6, is ETGVTQSPTHLIKTRGQQVTLRCSSQSGHNTVSWYQQALGQGPQFIFQYYREEENGRGNFPPRFSGLQFPNYSSELNVNALELDDSALYLCASSSRTGGNSPLHFGNGTRLTVT.

The V gene is TRBV28, the J gene TRBJ2-7; 9 positions agree with TRBD2. The CDR3 runs to 13 residues. Germline values: CDR1 MDHEN, CDR2 SYDVKM. V trimming: 6 bases; J trimming: 5 bases; junction bases outside the gene matches: 5. This CDR3 is CASRISGRDEQYF. In DNA form, the CDR3 reads TGTGCCAGCAGGATTAGCGGGAGAGACGAGCAGTACTTC.

The CDR3 is CASSRRWGDTEAFF. CDR3 DNA sequence: TGTGCCAGCAGTCGAAGGTGGGGGGACACTGAAGCTTTCTTT. The chain carries TRBV25-1 and TRBJ1-1; TRBD1 might be the D (5 bases). Trimming stripped 5 bases from V and 3 bases from J, with 13 bases between. The germline V gene encodes CDR1 MGHDK and CDR2 SYGVNS. CDR3 length: 14 amino acids.

The CDR3 sequence: CASSPTQRGSYNEQFF. DNA of the CDR3: TGCGCCAGCAGCCCTACTCAGCGGGGCTCCTACAATGAGCAGTTCTTC. J is TRBJ2-1 and V is TRBV4-1, with 7 bases aligning to TRBD2. The CDR3 covers 16 residues. V lost 4 bases to trimming and J lost 0 bases; unmatched junction nucleotides: 6. Per the germline V gene, CDR1 is MGHRA and CDR2 is YSYEKL.

This clone came up once. This chain uses TRBV2 with TRBJ2-2; D is undetermined. The length of the CDR3 is 13 residues. V was pared by 6 bases and J by 6 bases, with 11 bases between. The germline CDR1 and CDR2 sequences are SNHLY and FYNNEI. The chain's CDR3 is CASRPLGSGELFF. In DNA, the CDR3 is TGTGCCAGCAGACCCCTAGGGTCCGGGGAGCTGTTTTTT.

This chain joins TRBV6-1 and TRBJ2-7, with D unclear. The ends were cut back, 2 bases at V and 2 bases at J, with 13 bases in the middle. Per germline, CDR1 MNHNS and CDR2 SASEGT. The CDR3 extends over 15 amino acids. The CDR3 nucleotides read TGTGCCAGCAGTGAATCCGGTGGTTCCACCTACGAGCAGTACTTC. It translates to CASSESGGSTYEQYF.

CDR3 in amino acids: CASSLASSRGTGELFF. The DNA for the CDR3 is TGTGCCAGCAGCTTAGCTAGCAGTCGTGGTACCGGGGAGCTGTTTTTT. The V call is TRBV7-7, the J call TRBJ2-2; D unresolved. This CDR3 has 16 amino acids. Germline lookup yields CDR1 SSHAT and CDR2 FNYEAQ (reference sequence). Trimming cost V 0 bases and J 5 bases, with 13 bases left between them.

J is TRBJ1-5 and V is TRBV28; D not resolved. This CDR3 is 13 amino acids long. Germline CDR1 is MDHEN and CDR2 is SYDVKM. Trimming pared 7 bases from V and 6 bases from J, leaving 13 bases between. As DNA, the CDR3 is TGTGCCAGCACCTCTCGGTGGAGTCAGCCCCAGCATTTT. It yields the protein CASTSRWSQPQHF.

The CDR3 DNA is TGCGCCAGCAGCCAAGATCTGGGGGGAGGGCCGGGGGAGACCCAGTACTTC. It translates to CASSQDLGGGPGETQYF. The chain carries TRBV4-3 and TRBJ2-5; 7 bases fit TRBD2. With V trimmed by 0 bases and J by 5 bases, 12 bases remained unmatched. Looked up from germline, CDR1 is LGHNA and CDR2 is YSLEER. This CDR3 has 17 amino acids.

This clone was detected once. V and J are TRBV10-3 and TRBJ2-1, with 7 nucleotides matching TRBD1. CDR3 size: 14 residues. With 5 bases clipped from V and 0 bases from J, the junction kept 1 base outside the gene matches. The germline V gene encodes CDR1 ENHRY and CDR2 SYGVKD. CDR3 sequence reads: CAISSGGSYNEQFF. The CDR3 region has the DNA TGTGCCATCAGTTCAGGGGGCTCCTACAATGAGCAGTTCTTC.

This chain joins TRBV3-1 (or the pseudogene TRBV3-2) and TRBJ2-3; weak D call: TRBD1 (8 bases). The CDR3 loop spans 16 amino acids. V lost 2 bases to trimming and J lost 5 bases, with 17 bases between them. From germline, CDR1 is LGHDT and CDR2 YNNKEL (reference sequence). The CDR3 sequence: CASSQSGTGGGDTQYF. CDR3 DNA: TGTGCCAGCAGCCAAAGCGGGACAGGAGGAGGAGATACGCAGTATTTT.

The chain couples TRBV5-4 to TRBJ2-5; 10 positions match TRBD2. The V segment lost 4 bases and the J segment 5 bases; nucleotides outside the gene matches: 17. Germline CDR1 is SGHNT and CDR2 is YYREEE (reference sequence). CDR3 length: 18 amino acids. The CDR3: CASSPGGASGSLRETQYF. DNA of the CDR3: TGTGCCAGCAGCCCGGGTGGGGCTAGCGGGAGCCTTCGGGAGACCCAGTACTTC.

This chain joins TRBV6-6 and TRBJ1-1; no definite D call. The CDR3 is 12 amino acids. With 4 bases removed from V and 6 bases from J, the gap between germline ends came to 9 bases. CDR1 and CDR2 (germline): MNHNY, SVGAGI (reference sequence). In DNA, the CDR3 is TGTGCCAGCAGTTTTTTGGAGGCTGAAGCTTTCTTT. Translating it yields CASSFLEAEAFF.

The chain links TRBV28 to TRBJ2-1; 7 bases map to TRBD2. V lost 7 bases to trimming and J lost 4 bases; unmatched junction nucleotides: 7. CDR1 and CDR2 (germline): MDHEN, SYDVKM. The CDR3 length is 14 residues. The CDR3 nucleotides are TGTGCCAGCATCCTTAGCGGGTCTTACAATGAGCAGTTCTTC. The encoded protein is CASILSGSYNEQFF. Based on the CDR3 plus reference TRBV28 and TRBJ2-1, the full variable domain is DVKVTQSSRYLVKRTGEKVFLECVQDMDHENMFWYRQDPGLGLRLIYFSYDVKMKEKGDIPEGYSVSREKKERFSLILESASTNQTSMYLCASILSGSYNEQFFGPGTRLTVL.

The chain couples TRBV19 to TRBJ1-4; 8 nucleotides align to TRBD1. The CDR3 length is 16 residues. Germline trimming cut 6 bases from V and 3 bases from J; bases unmatched to any gene: 9. The germline gives CDR1 LNHDA, CDR2 SQIVND (reference sequence). CDR3 residues: CASSRQGQVPNEKLFF. The CDR3 DNA reads as TGTGCCAGTAGCCGACAGGGGCAGGTGCCTAATGAAAAACTGTTTTTT.